These 25 T cell receptor beta chains came from one sample sequenced in a study of CD8+ T cells in alopecia areata. It was cDNA, reverse transcribed from extracted RNA, that served as the sequencing template. Generated by immunoSEQ multiplex PCR, the TCRdb table keeps only in-frame clones and is missing some. The repertoire holds some 170,000 clones, with roughly 60% as singletons. The material was CD4+ T cells sorted from blood, obtained at week 0. These receptors were taken from a human donor with alopecia areata.

The chain links TRBV2 to TRBJ2-3; D remains ambiguous. The germline V gene has CDR1 SNHLY and CDR2 FYNNEI. This CDR3 spans 14 amino acids. Trimming took off 5 bases at V and 0 bases at J, with 9 bases between the two ends. DNA for the CDR3: TGTGCCAGCAGTTATTCGGACAGCACAGATACGCAGTATTTT. Translated, it gives CASSYSDSTDTQYF.

This clone was seen just once. V is TRBV6-1 and J is TRBJ2-1; possible D gene TRBD1, 6 bases. The length of the CDR3 is 16 residues. The V end was cut by 1 base, the J end by 2 bases, with 12 bases between. The germline gives CDR1 MNHNS, CDR2 SASEGT. CDR3 sequence: CASSEGLGGTYNEQFF. DNA of the CDR3: TGTGCCAGCAGTGAAGGGCTAGGGGGTACCTACAATGAGCAGTTCTTC.

Regarding this clone: This same CDR3 is encoded by further DNA sequences in the sample. The chain is built from TRBV29-1 and TRBJ1-1, with TRBD1 matching over 7 bases. Trimming at V came to 6 bases and at J to 4 bases, leaving 5 bases not matched to a gene. The CDR3 contains 12 residues. Looked up from germline, CDR1 is SQVTM and CDR2 is ANQGSEA. CDR3: CSVRQGSTEAFF. The CDR3 DNA is TGCAGCGTACGACAGGGAAGCACTGAAGCTTTCTTT.

This clone was seen only a few times. The rearrangement uses TRBV7-9 and TRBJ2-2; 9 bases align to TRBD1. The length of the CDR3 is 17 residues. CDR1 and CDR2 from the germline V gene are SEHNR and FQNEAQ (reference sequence). J gave up 5 bases and V 5 bases, and 12 bases lay outside the gene matches. The CDR3 loop is CASSVIAGTGNTGELFF. The CDR3 DNA follows: TGTGCCAGCAGCGTTATAGCCGGGACAGGGAATACCGGGGAGCTGTTTTTT.

Only a few counts were recorded for this clone. The chain carries TRBV5-1 and TRBJ2-6; 8 bases map to TRBD1. The CDR3 is 17 residues long. From germline, CDR1 is SGHRS and CDR2 YFSETQ. The V segment lost 2 bases and the J segment 0 bases; nucleotides outside the gene matches: 4. The chain's CDR3 is CASSLGQGRSGANVLTF. CDR3 nucleotide sequence: TGCGCCAGCAGCTTAGGACAGGGCCGCTCTGGGGCCAACGTCCTGACTTTC.

J is TRBJ2-3 and V is TRBV5-1, with a possible D match to TRBD1 (7 bases). CDR1 is SGHRS and CDR2 is YFSETQ in the germline V gene. The CDR3 consists of 15 residues. Trimming took off 3 bases at V and 0 bases at J, with 11 bases between the two ends. CDR3 coding DNA: TGCGCCAGCAGCTCCCAGGGGGGAAGCACAGATACGCAGTATTTT. Translation: CASSSQGGSTDTQYF.

The rearrangement uses TRBV29-1 and TRBJ2-7; D is ambiguous. The V gene lost 7 bases and the J gene lost 3 bases, with 10 bases spanning the gap. Looked up from germline, CDR1 is SQVTM and CDR2 is ANQGSEA. This CDR3 region has 11 residues. The CDR3 loop is CSATDLYEQYF. CDR3 sequence (DNA): TGCAGCGCTACGGACCTCTACGAGCAGTACTTC.

This clone has just a few counts. The V gene is TRBV27, the J gene TRBJ1-2; TRBD1 is a possible D gene (5 bases). The CDR3 extends over 15 amino acids. The germline V gene has CDR1 MNHEY and CDR2 SMNVEV (reference sequence). V gave up 7 bases and J gave up 0 bases, with 15 bases separating them. The CDR3 spells CASTPLRGANYGYTF. In nucleotides, the CDR3 is TGTGCCAGCACCCCGTTGAGGGGCGCTAACTATGGCTACACCTTC.

This clone appeared a single time. This chain links TRBV6-6 with TRBJ1-2; D might be TRBD1 (6 bases). The germline V gene has CDR1 MNHNY and CDR2 SVGAGI (reference sequence). The CDR3 runs 14 residues. The germline V and J ends were trimmed by 6 bases and 3 bases, with 14 bases remaining between them. The CDR3 protein is CASRSIRGDYGYTF. The CDR3 nucleotides read TGTGCCAGCAGATCTATAAGGGGGGACTATGGCTACACCTTC.

The chain is built from TRBV4-1 and TRBJ2-7, with D hard to call. The CDR3 spans 16 residues. Trimming shortened V by 0 bases and J by 0 bases, and 12 bases separated the two germline ends. The germline gives CDR1 MGHRA, CDR2 YSYEKL. CDR3 sequence: CASSQESAGISYEQYF. The CDR3 nucleotides read TGCGCCAGCAGCCAAGAAAGCGCAGGAATCTCCTACGAGCAGTACTTC.

The rearrangement links TRBV6-1 to TRBJ2-3, with 7 positions matching TRBD1. Germline V lookup: CDR1 MNHNS, CDR2 SASEGT. With 6 bases clipped from V and 3 bases from J, the junction kept 6 bases outside the gene matches. The length of the CDR3 is 14 residues. CDR3 in DNA: TGTGCCAGCAGCCCGGGACAGCCTACAGATACGCAGTATTTT. Protein: CASSPGQPTDTQYF.

This clone has only one observation. The chain has TRBV11-2 and TRBJ2-7; D ambiguous. Trimming stripped 3 bases from V and 1 base from J, with 7 bases between. Germline lookup yields CDR1 SGHAT and CDR2 FQNNGV. The CDR3 is 13 amino acids. CDR3 DNA sequence: TGTGCCAGCAGCTTCGAGGTTTCCTACGAGCAGTACTTC. Translation: CASSFEVSYEQYF.

The chain combines TRBV7-2 with TRBJ2-1; TRBD2 might be the D (6 bases). The germline V and J ends were trimmed by 1 base and 10 bases, with 17 bases remaining between them. The germline V gene encodes CDR1 SGHTA and CDR2 FQGNSA. The CDR3 loop spans 15 amino acids. In DNA, the CDR3 is TGTGCCAGCAGCTTAGTGGGGTTGGGCGGGGTGGAGCAGTTCTTC. Translation gives CASSLVGLGGVEQFF. Full variable domain (rest looked up from reference TRBV7-2 and TRBJ2-1): GAGVSQSPSNKVTEKGKDVELRCDPISGHTALYWYRQSLGQGLEFLIYFQGNSAPDKSGLPSDRFSAERTGGSVSTLTIQRTQQEDSAVYLCASSLVGLGGVEQFFGPGTRLTVL.

Concerning this clone itself: The same CDR3 arises from other DNA sequences in this sample as well. The chain carries TRBV6-5 and TRBJ2-7; TRBD2 might be the D (5 bases). V was shortened by 5 bases and J by 4 bases, with 6 bases between the two germline ends. The CDR3 spans 11 residues. Germline V gene sequence: CDR1 MNHEY, CDR2 SVGAGI. CDR3 in amino acids: CASSRGYEQYF. In nucleotides, the CDR3 is TGTGCCAGCAGTCGGGGTTACGAGCAGTACTTC.

A few counts support this clone. CDR3 bases: TGTGCCAGCAGCCAAATAGCGGGGGACTCCTACGAGCAGTACTTC. It encodes CASSQIAGDSYEQYF. The V gene is TRBV7-2, the J gene TRBJ2-7; 9 positions match TRBD2. Trimming took 5 bases from V and 0 from J; bases not matched to a gene: 5. The CDR3 runs to 15 residues. CDR1 and CDR2 from the germline V gene are SGHTA and FQGNSA.

This rearrangement joins TRBV25-1 to TRBJ1-2; a possible D gene is TRBD1 (6 bases). The germline gives CDR1 MGHDK, CDR2 SYGVNS. The CDR3 has 13 residues. V lost 5 bases and J lost 2, with 9 bases in between. The CDR3 protein is CASSPQGNYGYTF. CDR3 nucleotides: TGTGCCAGCAGTCCTCAGGGGAACTATGGCTACACCTTC.

The J gene is TRBJ2-5, the V gene TRBV5-5; 10 bases match TRBD2. With 4 bases clipped from V and 3 bases from J, the junction kept 12 bases outside the gene matches. The CDR3 consists of 17 residues. Germline V CDR1 and CDR2: SGHKS, YYEKEE (reference sequence). The CDR3 is CASSLDARTSGKETQYF. The CDR3 coding sequence is TGTGCCAGCAGCCTGGATGCGAGGACTAGCGGAAAAGAGACCCAGTACTTC.

V gene TRBV11-2 combines with J gene TRBJ2-1; D not certain. The germline V gene encodes CDR1 SGHAT and CDR2 FQNNGV. This CDR3 comprises 18 residues. The V end was cut by 0 bases, the J end by 0 bases, with 15 bases between. This CDR3 is CASSLDQPTGGSYNEQFF. For the CDR3, the DNA is TGTGCCAGCAGCTTAGACCAACCCACGGGCGGCTCCTACAATGAGCAGTTCTTC.

The rearrangement links TRBV5-6 to TRBJ2-7; D not resolved. The CDR3 contains 13 residues. Germline V gene sequence: CDR1 SGHDT, CDR2 YYEEEE. Trimming stripped 2 bases from V and 3 bases from J, with 9 bases between. The CDR3 here is CASSFTRYYEQYF. The CDR3 DNA sequence: TGTGCCAGCAGCTTCACCCGGTACTACGAGCAGTACTTC. The variable domain in full, completed from reference TRBV5-6 and TRBJ2-7, reads DAGVTQSPTHLIKTRGQQVTLRCSPKSGHDTVSWYQQALGQGPQFIFQYYEEEERQRGNFPDRFSGHQFPNYSSELNVNALLLGDSALYLCASSFTRYYEQYFGPGTRLTVT.

V is TRBV30 and J is TRBJ1-1; tentatively, D is TRBD1 (5 bases). The length of the CDR3 is 15 residues. Per germline, CDR1 GTSNPN and CDR2 SVGIG (reference sequence). V lost 1 base to trimming and J lost 2 bases, with 14 bases between them. The CDR3 DNA is TGTGCCTGGAGTGCCTGGGGGGGTTCTAACACTGAAGCTTTCTTT. Its protein product is CAWSAWGGSNTEAFF.

About this clone: The same CDR3 is also encoded by other DNA sequences in this sample. The chain is built from TRBV29-1 and TRBJ1-1; D is uncertain. Germline V gene sequence: CDR1 SQVTM, CDR2 ANQGSEA. Trimming cost V 4 bases and J 0 bases, with 9 bases left between them. This CDR3 has 13 residues. This CDR3 reads CSVVGQLNTEAFF. For the CDR3, the DNA is TGCAGCGTTGTTGGCCAGCTGAACACTGAAGCTTTCTTT.

The chain carries TRBV27 and TRBJ1-5, with 11 bases aligning to TRBD1. The CDR3 has 15 amino acids. Germline V gene lookup returns CDR1 MNHEY and CDR2 SMNVEV (reference sequence). With 3 bases clipped from V and 4 bases from J, the junction kept 2 bases outside the gene matches. Here the CDR3 reads CASSFGTGGNQPQHF. CDR3 coding DNA: TGTGCCAGCAGTTTCGGGACAGGGGGTAATCAGCCCCAGCATTTT.

In this sample, this clone turned up many times. The rearrangement uses TRBV19 and TRBJ1-3; D perhaps matches TRBD1 (6 bases). The germline CDR1 and CDR2 sequences are LNHDA and SQIVND (reference sequence). The V end was cut by 10 bases, the J end by 4 bases, with 20 bases between. The CDR3 has 15 residues. The CDR3 spells CATTQNTGTGNTIYF. CDR3 DNA: TGTGCCACCACACAAAATACAGGGACCGGAAACACCATATATTTT.

This sequence joins TRBV19 and TRBJ1-1, with D uncertain. The CDR3 has 11 amino acids. V lost 5 bases to trimming and J lost 3 bases, with 4 bases between them. Germline V gives CDR1 LNHDA, CDR2 SQIVND (reference sequence). CDR3 in amino acids: CASSGDTEAFF. CDR3 DNA: TGTGCCAGTAGTGGGGACACTGAAGCTTTCTTT.

This clone has only a few counts. The rearrangement links TRBV25-1 to TRBJ1-6; D call uncertain. Deletions cut 4 bases from V and 6 bases from J, with 10 bases between. This CDR3 is built from 14 residues. Looked up from germline, CDR1 is MGHDK and CDR2 is SYGVNS. CDR3: CASSGSTVNSPLHF. CDR3 nucleotide sequence: TGTGCCAGCAGTGGGTCGACGGTTAATTCACCCCTCCACTTT. The full variable domain, in which reference TRBV25-1 and TRBJ1-6 provide the parts outside the CDR3, is EADIYQTPRYLVIGTGKKITLECSQTMGHDKMYWYQQDPGMELHLIHYSYGVNSTEKGDLSSESTVSRIRTEHFPLTLESARPSHTSQYLCASSGSTVNSPLHFGNGTRLTVT.